Listed here is a single TCR beta chain. Its antigen target is currently unknown. No much larger clone exists at a distance of one base, and base qualities are not known. The source of the sample is a study of cytomegalovirus exposure and HLA in healthy donors (dated by TCRdb to between 2016 and 2019). About the study as a whole: An earlier analysis of some 620 of the donors reported 276 Gb of sequence data and 117 million unique TCR beta sequences obtained from approximately 180 million T cells. An early release covering about 600 HLA-typed donors comprised about 300 gigabases of sequencing data and roughly 86 million unique TCR sequences. Among the roughly 400 genotyped donors, approximately 76% belonged to the genetic ancestry cluster associated with self-reported Caucasian donors. The study was designed to test whether signatures of past pathogen exposure could be identified by cataloging public T cell receptors. The T cell repertoires of 670 or so subjects were profiled by immunosequencing and related to cytomegalovirus serostatus. In addition to the first cohort of 666 subjects, a separate validation cohort of 120 different subjects was used. The study combined high-throughput TCR immunosequencing, statistical association of individual TCRs with disease status, and machine learning to predict cytomegalovirus infection status. A later analysis re-examined previously published TCR beta repertoires from 600 to 700 donors and added high-resolution HLA genotyping to investigate patterns of TCR occurrence. In the later analysis, no new phenotypic data were used to find candidate immune exposures; instead, reliance was placed on TCR beta sequences and their occurrence across donors. In an earlier analysis of 500 to 650 of the donors, high-throughput TCR beta sequencing was used to judge whether each TCR beta V gene segment behaved as functional or pseudogenic. Donor age, sex, ethnicity and CMV serostatus were compiled together with the repertoire data. Genome-wide SNP genotypes for about three fifths of the 666 donors were used in a later genetic analysis, which treated that subset as a discovery cohort. All discovery cohort repertoires had been generated using a single sequencing platform. HLA typing covered class I and class II loci at four-digit resolution. Typing coverage varied by locus: about 620-640 donors for A, B, C, DRB1 and DQB1; 522 for DQA1; approximately 610 for DPA1; around 450 for DPB1. Five DR-DQ haplotypes were handled as single units for association and clustering, since linkage in the cohort was strong. Among some 400 genotyped donors of the cohort, an average of roughly 230,000 unique TCR beta nucleotide sequences was sequenced per donor, of which about 19% were non-productive. General study outcomes and caveats: In an earlier analysis of roughly 560 of the donors, most TCR beta V segments were observed in productive rearrangements about 90% or about 30% of the time, broadly matching IMGT annotations. Three of the identified cytomegalovirus-associated TCR beta chains were confirmed in vitro to be specific for cytomegalovirus antigens. In a later genetic analysis, a missense DCLRE1C variant was associated with V-gene and J-gene trimming of TCR beta chains, and the association was replicated in an independent cohort. Sequencing depth was assumed to be roughly uniform across donors in the presence/absence analyses, though that assumption may not hold. HLA typing was unavailable for some donors at each locus, so association tests used only the typed subset. Correlated functional status among segregating V segments might reflect linkage disequilibrium, but an unknown experimental factor could not be ruled out. In a later analysis, 16,951 TCR beta sequences were associated with specific HLA alleles at a false discovery rate of 0.05. The only immune exposure information available for the cohort was CMV serostatus. Cytomegalovirus status was reported to be diagnosed by the classifier with high specificity and sensitivity in both the original and validation cohorts. According to a later genetic analysis, donors in an Asian-associated ancestry cluster had fewer N-insertions in productive TCRs than the approximately 610-donor mean. A further reported finding was that TCR beta sequences accurately predicted the HLA-A and HLA-B alleles for most subjects in the first cohort. About 15 rarely observed V segments, including chromosome 9 orphons, were excluded from the earlier analysis of about 610 of the donors because counts were too low. According to the authors, the approach could potentially be generalized to other disease states and immunological phenotypes. Some IMGT-functional V segments, including TRBV6-2 and TRBV6-3, could not be told apart with the 87-base-pair reads, so those segments were excluded. Most TCR sequences were seen in very few donors, while some public TCRs were found in many individuals. A later analysis found that most CMV-associated TCR beta chains appeared HLA-restricted, with HLA associations seemingly driven largely by CMV exposure. In the study, some 160 TCR beta chains were listed as associated with cytomegalovirus. A group of highly shared sequence variants was considered likely to be a technical artifact of the sequencing pipeline. Assigning TCR associations to individual alleles was difficult when HLA alleles, especially DR and DQ, strongly co-occurred. Only TCR beta chains were sequenced in this cohort, and the absence of alpha or paired-chain data limited detectable features. According to a later analysis, parvovirus B19, influenza, CMV and Epstein-Barr virus appeared linked to several top co-occurrence clusters. In a later analysis, the rate of TCR association differed among HLA loci, with DRB1 alleles having the most associated TCRs and HLA-C alleles having the fewest. In a later analysis, HLA-associated TCR beta chains were found to be more clonally expanded and to have lower generation probabilities than equally common non-associated chains.

In total, 600 or so healthy bone marrow donors made up the cohort. Cohort members were all nominally healthy when sampled, although unrecorded immune exposures were likely present. CMV serostatus was positive for around 310 and negative for about 50% of the roughly 700 cohort members, and was not recorded for this donor. Every donor gave a peripheral blood sample, and the peripheral blood mononuclear cells from that sample were used for TCR beta sequencing. The Qiagen DNeasy Blood Extraction Kit was used to extract genomic DNA from the blood cell samples. The library was produced with the immunoSEQ multiplex PCR assay. For the multiplex PCR, a mixture combining 60 forward primers for TCR Vbeta segments and 13 reverse primers for TCR Jbeta segments was used. The CDR3 region of rearranged TCR beta genes was amplified from genomic DNA with a multiplex PCR assay. The amplified TCR beta libraries were sequenced on the Illumina HiSeq System as 87-base-pair reads. Per the authors' processing: A later analysis counted around 72 million unique TCR beta chains across the 550 to 800 repertoires, and around 9.9 million of these chains were shared by at least two donors. Raw reads were error-corrected and collapsed into unique sequences with a nearest-neighbor algorithm that merged closely related sequences to remove PCR and sequencing errors. Alignment of CDR3 sequences to IMGT reference sequences was used to assign V, D and J gene segments. Each retained sequence needed at least a six-nucleotide match to both a V gene segment and a J gene segment. A rearrangement was called productive if the CDR3 had no stop codons and remained in frame with V and J, and every other rearrangement was called non-productive. Following IMGT convention, CDR3 was defined as the stretch from the second conserved V-encoded cysteine up to the conserved J-encoded phenylalanine. Sequences without an unambiguous match to a single V gene segment were excluded from the earlier analysis of a few hundred of the donors. In an earlier analysis of 450 to 750 of the donors, a V segment was called functional when productive rearrangements were above 56.7%, and segregating when the standard deviation between donors exceeded 5%. A statistical classification framework was developed to diagnose cytomegalovirus status using the catalog of TCR beta chain sequences. V and J gene assignment, in a later analysis, came from comparing TCR nucleotide sequences with IMGT/GENE-DB human TR gene sequences. A later analysis assigned CDR3 sequences and most-parsimonious VDJ recombination scenarios with the TCRdist pipeline. In a later analysis, every TCR beta chain was defined by the combination of its CDR3 amino acid sequence and its V-gene family, and reads without a unique V-gene family were dropped. As a way to deal with suspected cross-contamination and a sequencing artifact, a later analysis dropped 450 to 600 nucleotide sequences that were highly shared and had low generation probability. In a later analysis, a clonal expansion index for each public chain was calculated from normalized within-repertoire ranks of inferred template counts. In a later analysis, generation probabilities were computed with a VDJ recombination model fitted to out-of-frame rearrangements, and the resulting probabilities were checked against IGoR. Hypergeometric tests were used in a later analysis to score TCR-TCR, TCR-HLA and TCR-CMV co-occurrence, with a repertoire-size bias correction applied to the TCR pairs. A later analysis estimated false discovery rates by permuting HLA or CMV assignments 20 times. In a later analysis, co-occurring TCRs were grouped using DBSCAN, with TCRdist sequence similarity added in when clustering inside HLA-allele-positive subsets. Co-occurrence clustering excluded repertoires with fewer than 30,000 or more than 120,000 public chains, plus five with anomalous nucleotide sharing. This is the immuneACCESS table as TCRdb keeps it, with only in-frame sequences that have V and J called. A part of the clones is gone; compared with another copy, unresolved V genes explain less than half, and the rest is unexplained. V, J and clone size reflect that table, while D and trimming were determined from the DNA. This sample lists some 130,000 clones; around 83% were detected once. The leading ten clones occupy under 1.2% of the sample.

V is pared back by 8 bases and J by 3 bases, with 12 bases lying between the germline termini. From its cysteine to its phenylalanine, the CDR3 spans 13 amino acids. Of all the DNA, just the CDR3 is kept, 39 bases in frame from base 1. According to the germline V gene, CDR1 reads MDHEN and CDR2 reads SYDVKM. The sample taken for sequencing was PBMCs. The TCR originated in a human donor in good health. The receptor chain draws on TRBV28 and TRBJ2-3, with TRBD1 perhaps the D gene, on 6 matching bases. The DNA reads TGTGCCAGCTTGGCAGGGGAGACAGATACGCAGTATTTT. Protein translation: CASLAGETDTQYF.